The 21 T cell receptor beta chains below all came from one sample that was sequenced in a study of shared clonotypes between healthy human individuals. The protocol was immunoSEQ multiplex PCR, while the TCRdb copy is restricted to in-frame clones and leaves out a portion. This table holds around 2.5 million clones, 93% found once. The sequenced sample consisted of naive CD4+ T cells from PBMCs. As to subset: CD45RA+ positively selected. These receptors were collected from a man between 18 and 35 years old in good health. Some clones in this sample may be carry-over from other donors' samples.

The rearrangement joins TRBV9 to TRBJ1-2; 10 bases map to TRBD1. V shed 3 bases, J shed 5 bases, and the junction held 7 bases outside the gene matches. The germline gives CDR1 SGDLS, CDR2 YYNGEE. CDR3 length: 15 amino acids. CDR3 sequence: CASSEGTGVAYGYTF. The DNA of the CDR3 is TGTGCCAGCAGCGAGGGGACAGGGGTCGCATATGGCTACACCTTC.

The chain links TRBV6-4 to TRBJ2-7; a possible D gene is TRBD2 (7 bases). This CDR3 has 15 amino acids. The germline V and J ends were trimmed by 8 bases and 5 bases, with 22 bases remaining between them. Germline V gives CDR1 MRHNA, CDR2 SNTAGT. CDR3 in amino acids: CASSGGGRAKDEQYF. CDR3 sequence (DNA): TGTGCCAGCTCTGGAGGGGGGAGGGCCAAGGACGAGCAGTACTTC.

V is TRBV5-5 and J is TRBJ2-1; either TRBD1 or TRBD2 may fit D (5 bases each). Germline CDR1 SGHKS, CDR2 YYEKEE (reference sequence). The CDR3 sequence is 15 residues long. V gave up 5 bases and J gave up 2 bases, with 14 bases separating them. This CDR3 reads CASSRGPVTYNEQFF. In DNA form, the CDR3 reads TGTGCCAGCAGTCGGGGCCCGGTCACCTACAATGAGCAGTTCTTC.

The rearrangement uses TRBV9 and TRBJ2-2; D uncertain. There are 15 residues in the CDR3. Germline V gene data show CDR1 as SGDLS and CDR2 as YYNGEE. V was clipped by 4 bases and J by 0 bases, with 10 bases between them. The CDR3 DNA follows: TGTGCCAGCAGCCTTACCTCCGCGAACACCGGGGAGCTGTTTTTT. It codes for CASSLTSANTGELFF.

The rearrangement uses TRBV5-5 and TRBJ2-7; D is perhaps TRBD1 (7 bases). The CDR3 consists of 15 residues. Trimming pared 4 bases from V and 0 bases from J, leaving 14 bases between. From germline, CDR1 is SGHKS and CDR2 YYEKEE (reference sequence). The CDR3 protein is CASSGAGTASYEQYF. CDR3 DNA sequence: TGTGCCAGCAGCGGTGCGGGGACAGCCTCCTACGAGCAGTACTTC.

The CDR3 sequence is CAWKGLAPGELFF. CDR3 DNA: TGTGCCTGGAAGGGACTAGCGCCCGGGGAGCTGTTTTTT. The chain recombines TRBV30 with TRBJ2-2, with 10 bases aligning to TRBD2. The CDR3 is 13 amino acids. The germline gives CDR1 GTSNPN, CDR2 SVGIG (reference sequence). The J segment lost 6 bases and the V segment lost 4 bases, leaving 2 bases of the junction unmatched.

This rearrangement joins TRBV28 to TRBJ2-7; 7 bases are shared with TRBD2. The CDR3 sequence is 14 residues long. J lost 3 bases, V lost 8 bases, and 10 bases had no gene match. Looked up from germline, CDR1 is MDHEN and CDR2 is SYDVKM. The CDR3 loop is CASLPLLAVYEQYF. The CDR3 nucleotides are TGTGCCAGCCTCCCACTGCTAGCGGTCTACGAGCAGTACTTC.

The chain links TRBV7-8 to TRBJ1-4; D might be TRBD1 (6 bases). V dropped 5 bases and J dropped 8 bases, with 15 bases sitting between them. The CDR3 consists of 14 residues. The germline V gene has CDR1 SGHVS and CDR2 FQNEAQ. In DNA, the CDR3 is TGTGCCAGCAGCGACTCGGGGGGCCGCGAAAAACTGTTTTTT. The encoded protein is CASSDSGGREKLFF. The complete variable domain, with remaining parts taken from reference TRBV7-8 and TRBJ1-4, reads GAGVSQSPRYKVAKRGQDVALRCDPISGHVSLFWYQQALGQGPEFLTYFQNEAQLDKSGLPSDRFFAERPEGSVSTLKIQRTQQEDSAVYLCASSDSGGREKLFFGSGTQLSVL.

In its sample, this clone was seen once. The CDR3 DNA reads TGTGCCAGCAGTTCCCGACAGGGTGTGCCCCAGCATTTT. Protein sequence: CASSSRQGVPQHF. The chain has TRBV6-9 and TRBJ1-5; 7 nucleotides line up with TRBD1. From germline, CDR1 is MNHGY and CDR2 SVAAGI. The CDR3 sequence is 13 residues long. Trimming took 4 bases from V and 9 from J; bases not matched to a gene: 6.

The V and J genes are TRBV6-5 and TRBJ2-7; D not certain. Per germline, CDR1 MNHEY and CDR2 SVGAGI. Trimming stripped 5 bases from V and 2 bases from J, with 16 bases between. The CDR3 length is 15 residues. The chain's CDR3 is CASSKTTPEPYEQYF. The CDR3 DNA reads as TGTGCCAGCAGTAAAACCACCCCAGAACCCTACGAGCAGTACTTC.

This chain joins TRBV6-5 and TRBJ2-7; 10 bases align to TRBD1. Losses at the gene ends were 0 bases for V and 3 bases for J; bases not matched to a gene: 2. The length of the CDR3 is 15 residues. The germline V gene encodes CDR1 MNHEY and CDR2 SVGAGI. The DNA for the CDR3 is TGTGCCAGCAGTTACTCGAGGGACAGGGGCTACGAGCAGTACTTC. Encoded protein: CASSYSRDRGYEQYF.

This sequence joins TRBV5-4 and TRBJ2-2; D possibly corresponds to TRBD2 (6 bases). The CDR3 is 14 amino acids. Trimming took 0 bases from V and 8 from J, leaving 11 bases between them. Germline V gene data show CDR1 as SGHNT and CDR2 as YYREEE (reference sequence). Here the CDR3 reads CASSLVTGAGELFF. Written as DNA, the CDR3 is TGTGCCAGCAGCTTGGTGACGGGAGCGGGGGAGCTGTTTTTT. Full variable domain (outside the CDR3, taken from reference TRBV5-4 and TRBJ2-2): ETGVTQSPTHLIKTRGQQVTLRCSSQSGHNTVSWYQQALGQGPQFIFQYYREEENGRGNFPPRFSGLQFPNYSSELNVNALELDDSALYLCASSLVTGAGELFFGEGSRLTVL.

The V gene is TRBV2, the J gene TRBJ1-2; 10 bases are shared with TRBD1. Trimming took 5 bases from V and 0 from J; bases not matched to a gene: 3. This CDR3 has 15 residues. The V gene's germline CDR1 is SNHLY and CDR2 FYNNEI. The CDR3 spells CASSPGQGPNYGYTF. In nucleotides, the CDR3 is TGTGCCAGCAGTCCGGGACAGGGGCCTAACTATGGCTACACCTTC.

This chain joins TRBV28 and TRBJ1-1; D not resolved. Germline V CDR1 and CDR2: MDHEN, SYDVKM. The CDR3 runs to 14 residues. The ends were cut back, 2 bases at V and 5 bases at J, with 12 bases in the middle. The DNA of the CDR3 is TGTGCCAGCAGTTTAAGCGAGGTTCTTACTGAAGCTTTCTTT. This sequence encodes CASSLSEVLTEAFF.

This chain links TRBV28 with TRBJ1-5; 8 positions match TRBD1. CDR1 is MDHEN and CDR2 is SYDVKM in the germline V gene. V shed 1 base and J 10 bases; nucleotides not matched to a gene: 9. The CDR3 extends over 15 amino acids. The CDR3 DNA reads TGTGCCAGCAGTTTATCTGGACAGGGTATTCTACCCCAGCATTTT. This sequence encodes CASSLSGQGILPQHF.

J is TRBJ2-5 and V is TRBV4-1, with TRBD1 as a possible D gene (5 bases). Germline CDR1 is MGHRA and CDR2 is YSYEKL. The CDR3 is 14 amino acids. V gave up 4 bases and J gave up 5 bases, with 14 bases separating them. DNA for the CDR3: TGCGCCAGCAGCCGGGCCGAGAGACAGGAGACCCAGTACTTC. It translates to CASSRAERQETQYF.

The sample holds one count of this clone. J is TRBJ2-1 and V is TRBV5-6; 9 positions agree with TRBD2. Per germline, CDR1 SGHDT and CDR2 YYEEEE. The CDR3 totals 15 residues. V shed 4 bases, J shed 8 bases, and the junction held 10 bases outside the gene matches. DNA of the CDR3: TGTGCCAGCAGCGGACCGGGACTAGCTAGGGATGAGCAGTTCTTC. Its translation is CASSGPGLARDEQFF.

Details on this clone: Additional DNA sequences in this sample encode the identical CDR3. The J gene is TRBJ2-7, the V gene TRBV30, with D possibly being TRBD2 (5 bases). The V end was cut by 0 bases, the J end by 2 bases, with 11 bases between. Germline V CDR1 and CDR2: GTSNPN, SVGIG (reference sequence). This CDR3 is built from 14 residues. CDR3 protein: CAWSVLGAPYEQYF. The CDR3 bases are TGTGCCTGGAGTGTACTAGGTGCCCCCTACGAGCAGTACTTC.

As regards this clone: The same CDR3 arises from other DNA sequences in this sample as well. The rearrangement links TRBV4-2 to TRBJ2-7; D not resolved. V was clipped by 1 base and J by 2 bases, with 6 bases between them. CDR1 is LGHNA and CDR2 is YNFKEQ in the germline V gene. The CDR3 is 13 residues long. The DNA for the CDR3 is TGTGCCAGCAGCCAAGGGCCTACCTACGAGCAGTACTTC. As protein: CASSQGPTYEQYF.

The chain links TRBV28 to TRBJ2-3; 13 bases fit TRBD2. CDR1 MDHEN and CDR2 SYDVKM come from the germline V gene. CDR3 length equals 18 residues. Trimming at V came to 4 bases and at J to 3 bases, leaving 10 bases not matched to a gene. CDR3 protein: CASSSIPGLAGVTDTQYF. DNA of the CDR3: TGTGCCAGCAGTTCCATCCCCGGACTAGCGGGAGTAACAGATACGCAGTATTTT.

CDR3 sequence reads: CASSYSRAGSEKLFF. The CDR3 coding sequence is TGTGCCAGCAGTTACTCGAGGGCAGGGAGTGAAAAACTGTTTTTT. The chain is built from TRBV6-5 and TRBJ1-4; D might be TRBD1 (5 bases). CDR3 length: 15 amino acids. Germline CDR1 is MNHEY and CDR2 is SVGAGI. V lost 0 bases and J lost 7, with 12 bases in between.